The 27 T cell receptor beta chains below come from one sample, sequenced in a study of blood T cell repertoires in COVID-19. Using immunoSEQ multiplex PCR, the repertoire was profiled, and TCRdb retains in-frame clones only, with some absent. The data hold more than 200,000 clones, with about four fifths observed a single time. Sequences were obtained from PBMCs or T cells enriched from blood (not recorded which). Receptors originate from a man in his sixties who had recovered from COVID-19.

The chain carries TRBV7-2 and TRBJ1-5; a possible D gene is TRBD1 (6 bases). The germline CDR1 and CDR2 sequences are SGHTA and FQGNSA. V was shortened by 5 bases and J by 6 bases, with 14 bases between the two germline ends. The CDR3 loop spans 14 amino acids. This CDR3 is CASSKLQGTQPQHF. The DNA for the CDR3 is TGTGCCAGCAGCAAGCTCCAGGGGACTCAGCCCCAGCATTTT.

The CDR3 nucleotides are TGTGCCAGCAGCTGGGACAATAATTCACCCCTCCACTTT. Translation: CASSWDNNSPLHF. The chain is built from TRBV12-3 or TRBV12-4 and TRBJ1-6; D may be TRBD1 (6 bases). The CDR3 extends over 13 amino acids. The V and J ends lost 6 bases and 5 bases respectively, with 8 bases between them.

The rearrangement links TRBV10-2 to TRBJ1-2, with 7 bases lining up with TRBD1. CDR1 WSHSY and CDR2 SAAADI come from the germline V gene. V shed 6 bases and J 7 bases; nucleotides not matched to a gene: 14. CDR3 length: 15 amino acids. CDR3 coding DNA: TGCGCCAGCAGAGGCAGAGACAGGGACGGTGGTGGCTACACCTTC. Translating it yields CASRGRDRDGGGYTF.

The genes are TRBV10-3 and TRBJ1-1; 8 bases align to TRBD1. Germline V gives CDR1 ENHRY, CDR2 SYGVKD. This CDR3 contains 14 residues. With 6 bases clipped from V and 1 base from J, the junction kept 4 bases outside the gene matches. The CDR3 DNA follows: TGTGCCATCAGCGGACAGGGAGGGAACACTGAAGCTTTCTTT. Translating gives CAISGQGGNTEAFF.

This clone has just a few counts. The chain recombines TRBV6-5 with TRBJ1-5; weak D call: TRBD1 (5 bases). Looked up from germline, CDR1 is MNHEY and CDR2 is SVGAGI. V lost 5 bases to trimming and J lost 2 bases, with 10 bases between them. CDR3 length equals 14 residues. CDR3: CASSPGFGNQPQHF. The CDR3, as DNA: TGTGCCAGCAGTCCAGGGTTTGGCAATCAGCCCCAGCATTTT.

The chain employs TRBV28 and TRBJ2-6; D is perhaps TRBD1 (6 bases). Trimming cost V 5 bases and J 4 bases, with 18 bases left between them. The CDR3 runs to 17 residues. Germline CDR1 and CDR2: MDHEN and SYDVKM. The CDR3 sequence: CASSRGTPSGGANVLTF. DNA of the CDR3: TGTGCCAGCAGTCGAGGGACACCTTCGGGGGGGGCCAACGTCCTGACTTTC.

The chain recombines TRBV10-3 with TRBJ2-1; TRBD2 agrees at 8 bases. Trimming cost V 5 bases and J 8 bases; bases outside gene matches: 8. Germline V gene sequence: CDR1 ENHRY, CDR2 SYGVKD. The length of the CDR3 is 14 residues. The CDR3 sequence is CAISQVAGGHEQFF. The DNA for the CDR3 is TGTGCCATCAGTCAAGTCGCGGGGGGTCATGAGCAGTTCTTC.

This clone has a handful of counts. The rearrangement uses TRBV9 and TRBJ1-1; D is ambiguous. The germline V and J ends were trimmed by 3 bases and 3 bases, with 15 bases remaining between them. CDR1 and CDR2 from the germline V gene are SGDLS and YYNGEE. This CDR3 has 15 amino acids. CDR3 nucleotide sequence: TGTGCCAGCAGCGCGGCCCAACTGGAGGACACTGAAGCTTTCTTT. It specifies CASSAAQLEDTEAFF. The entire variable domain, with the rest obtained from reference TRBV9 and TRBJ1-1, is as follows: DSGVTQTPKHLITATGQRVTLRCSPRSGDLSVYWYQQSLDQGLQFLIQYYNGEERAKGNILERFSAQQFPDLHSELNLSSLELGDSALYFCASSAAQLEDTEAFFGQGTRLTVV.

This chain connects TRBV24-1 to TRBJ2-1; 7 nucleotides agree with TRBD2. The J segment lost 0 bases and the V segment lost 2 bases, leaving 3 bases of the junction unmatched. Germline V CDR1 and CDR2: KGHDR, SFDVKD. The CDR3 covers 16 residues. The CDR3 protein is CATSDSGTNSYNEQFF. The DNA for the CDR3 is TGTGCCACCAGTGATTCCGGGACTAACTCCTACAATGAGCAGTTCTTC.

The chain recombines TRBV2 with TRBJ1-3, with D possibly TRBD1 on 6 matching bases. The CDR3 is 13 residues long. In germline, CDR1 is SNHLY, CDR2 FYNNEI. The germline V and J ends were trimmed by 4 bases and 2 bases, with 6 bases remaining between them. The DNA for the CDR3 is TGTGCCAGCAGTGGGACAGCTGGAAACACCATATATTTT. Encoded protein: CASSGTAGNTIYF.

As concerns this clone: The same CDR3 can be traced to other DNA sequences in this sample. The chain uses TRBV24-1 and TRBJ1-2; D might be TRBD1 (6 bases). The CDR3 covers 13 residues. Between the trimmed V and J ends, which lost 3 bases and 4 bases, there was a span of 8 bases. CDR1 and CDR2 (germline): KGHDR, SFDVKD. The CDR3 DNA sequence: TGTGCCACCAGTGATGTGGACAGCTATGGCTACACCTTC. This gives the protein CATSDVDSYGYTF.

The CDR3 sequence: CAIVRGTEAFF. DNA of the CDR3: TGTGCCATCGTTAGGGGCACTGAAGCTTTCTTT. V is TRBV6-5 and J is TRBJ1-1, with D perhaps TRBD1 (5 bases). The V gene lost 10 bases and the J gene lost 4 bases, with 10 bases spanning the gap. This CDR3 comprises 11 residues. Germline V gene sequence: CDR1 MNHEY, CDR2 SVGAGI.

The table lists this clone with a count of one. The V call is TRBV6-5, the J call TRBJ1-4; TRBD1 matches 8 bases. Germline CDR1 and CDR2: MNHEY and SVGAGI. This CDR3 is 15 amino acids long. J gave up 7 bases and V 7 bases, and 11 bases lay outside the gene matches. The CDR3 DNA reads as TGTGCCAGCATCCACTTCAGGGGGCCGGGTGAAAAACTGTTTTTT. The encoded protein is CASIHFRGPGEKLFF.

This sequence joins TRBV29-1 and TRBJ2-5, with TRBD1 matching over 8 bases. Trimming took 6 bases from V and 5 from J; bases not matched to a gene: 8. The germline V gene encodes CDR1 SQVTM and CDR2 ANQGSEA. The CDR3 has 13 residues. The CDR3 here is CSVGQGRYETQYF. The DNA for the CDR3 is TGCAGCGTAGGACAGGGTCGTTACGAGACCCAGTACTTC.

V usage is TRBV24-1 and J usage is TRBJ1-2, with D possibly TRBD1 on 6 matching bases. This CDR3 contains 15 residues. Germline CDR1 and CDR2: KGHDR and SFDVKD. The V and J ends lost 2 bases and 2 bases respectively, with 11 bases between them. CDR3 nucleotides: TGTGCCACCAGTGATTCAAAGGGGGGGAACTATGGCTACACCTTC. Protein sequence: CATSDSKGGNYGYTF.

CDR3 nucleotide sequence: TGCGCCAGCAGCTTGGGGACATATGGCTACACCTTC. Residues: CASSLGTYGYTF. The rearrangement joins TRBV5-1 to TRBJ1-2, with D maybe TRBD1 (5 bases). The germline CDR1 and CDR2 sequences are SGHRS and YFSETQ. There are 12 residues in the CDR3. V gave up 0 bases and J gave up 5 bases, with 5 bases separating them.

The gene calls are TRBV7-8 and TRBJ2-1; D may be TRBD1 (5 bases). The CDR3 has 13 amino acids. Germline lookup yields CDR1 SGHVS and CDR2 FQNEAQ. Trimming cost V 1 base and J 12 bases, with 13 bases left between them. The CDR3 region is CASSLGQGGVQFF. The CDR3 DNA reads TGTGCCAGCAGCTTAGGTCAGGGCGGTGTGCAGTTCTTC. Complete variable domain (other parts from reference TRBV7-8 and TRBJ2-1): GAGVSQSPRYKVAKRGQDVALRCDPISGHVSLFWYQQALGQGPEFLTYFQNEAQLDKSGLPSDRFFAERPEGSVSTLKIQRTQQEDSAVYLCASSLGQGGVQFFGPGTRLTVL.

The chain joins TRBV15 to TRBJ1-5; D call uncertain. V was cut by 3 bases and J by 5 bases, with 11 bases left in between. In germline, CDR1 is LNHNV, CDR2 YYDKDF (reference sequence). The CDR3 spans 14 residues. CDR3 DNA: TGTGCCACCAGCAGGGGAGTGGGCGATCAGCCCCAGCATTTT. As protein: CATSRGVGDQPQHF.

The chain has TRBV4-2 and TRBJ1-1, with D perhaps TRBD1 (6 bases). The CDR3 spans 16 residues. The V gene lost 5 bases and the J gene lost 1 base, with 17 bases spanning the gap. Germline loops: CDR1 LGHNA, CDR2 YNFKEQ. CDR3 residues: CASSTSGGLRNTEAFF. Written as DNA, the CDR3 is TGTGCCAGCAGCACCTCGGGGGGGCTTCGGAACACTGAAGCTTTCTTT.

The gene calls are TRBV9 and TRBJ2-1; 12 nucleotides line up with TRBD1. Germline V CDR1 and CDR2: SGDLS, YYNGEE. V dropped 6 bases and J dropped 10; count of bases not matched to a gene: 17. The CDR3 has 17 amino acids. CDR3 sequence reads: CASTPHLGDRGPYEQFF. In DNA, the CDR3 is TGTGCCAGCACCCCCCATTTGGGGGACAGGGGGCCTTACGAGCAGTTCTTC.

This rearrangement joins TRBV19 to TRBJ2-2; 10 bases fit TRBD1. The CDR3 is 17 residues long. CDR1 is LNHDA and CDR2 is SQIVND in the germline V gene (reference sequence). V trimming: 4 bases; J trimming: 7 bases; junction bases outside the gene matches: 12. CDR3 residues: CASSRGFDRGHSGELFF. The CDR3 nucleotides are TGTGCCAGTAGTAGGGGATTCGACAGGGGGCATAGCGGGGAGCTGTTTTTT.

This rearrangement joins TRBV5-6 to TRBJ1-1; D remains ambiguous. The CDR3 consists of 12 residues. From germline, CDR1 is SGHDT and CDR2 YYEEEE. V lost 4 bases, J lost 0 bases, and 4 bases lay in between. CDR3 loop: CASSHMNTEAFF. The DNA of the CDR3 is TGTGCCAGCAGCCACATGAACACTGAAGCTTTCTTT.

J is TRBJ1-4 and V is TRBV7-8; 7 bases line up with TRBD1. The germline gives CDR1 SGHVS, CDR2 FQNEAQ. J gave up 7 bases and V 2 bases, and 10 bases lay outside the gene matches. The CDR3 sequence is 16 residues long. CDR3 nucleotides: TGTGCCAGCAGCTTAACCCAGGGACAGCTACGTGAAAAACTGTTTTTT. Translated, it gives CASSLTQGQLREKLFF.

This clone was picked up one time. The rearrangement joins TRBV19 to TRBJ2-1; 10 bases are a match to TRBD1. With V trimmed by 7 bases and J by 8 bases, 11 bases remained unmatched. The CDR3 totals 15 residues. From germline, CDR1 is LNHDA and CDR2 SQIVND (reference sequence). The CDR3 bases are TGTGCCAGTAATCGGGACAGGGGCGCGGGCGATGAGCAGTTCTTC. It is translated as CASNRDRGAGDEQFF.

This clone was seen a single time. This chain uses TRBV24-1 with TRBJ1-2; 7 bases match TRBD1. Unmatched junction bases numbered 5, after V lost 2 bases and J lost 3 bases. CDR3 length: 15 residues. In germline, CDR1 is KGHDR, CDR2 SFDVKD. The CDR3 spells CATSDSTGAYYGYTF. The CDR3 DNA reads TGTGCCACCAGTGATTCTACAGGGGCGTACTATGGCTACACCTTC.

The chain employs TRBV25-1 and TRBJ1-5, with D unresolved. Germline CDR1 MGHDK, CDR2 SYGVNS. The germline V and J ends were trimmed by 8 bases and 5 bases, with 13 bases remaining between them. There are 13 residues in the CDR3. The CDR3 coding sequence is TGTGCCAGCGGAGACGGGAAAGATCAGCCCCAGCATTTT. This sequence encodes CASGDGKDQPQHF.

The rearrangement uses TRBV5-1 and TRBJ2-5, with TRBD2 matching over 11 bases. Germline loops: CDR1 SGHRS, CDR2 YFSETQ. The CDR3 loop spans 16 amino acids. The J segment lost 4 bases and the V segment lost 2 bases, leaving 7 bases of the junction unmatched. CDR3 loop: CASSFSGGARGETQYF. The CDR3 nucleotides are TGCGCCAGCAGCTTTAGCGGGGGGGCCCGTGGAGAGACCCAGTACTTC.